The present entry profiles one T cell receptor (beta chain) with its context. Its antigen is not yet known. No base-level quality is on record; no much larger clone is a single base apart. The data originate from a study of siplizumab effects on memory and regulatory T cells (dated by TCRdb to about 2019). Background for the entire study: The study examined how the anti-CD2 antibody siplizumab affects alloreactive T-cell subsets in allogeneic mixed lymphocyte reactions built from human PBMCs. What the study reported, not specific to this receptor: The suppressive function of proliferating Tregs from siplizumab cultures was not functionally confirmed. Roughly 80-97% of proliferating CD4+ or CD8+ clones could not be assigned a naive or memory phenotype. Of the alloreactive CD4+ clones that could be mapped, the Treg-derived share averaged around 70% with siplizumab compared with 25% to 30% in control reactions. The cumulative frequency of alloreactive sequences that could be traced back to unstimulated CD4+ memory T cells was significantly reduced by siplizumab. Unstimulated naive T cells appeared more diverse than memory T cells, and naive cells seemed to contribute substantially to the alloresponse. Sequences below about 10^-5 frequency were poorly captured, so only a minor fraction of alloreactive clones could be mapped to unstimulated subsets.

Sorted unstimulated T cells and proliferating T cells recovered from mixed lymphocyte reactions were subjected to TCRbeta CDR3 sequencing. Fresh whole blood from approximately 10 HLA-typed healthy donors was used to isolate PBMCs. Unstimulated CD4+ regulatory T cells were FACS-sorted to map the origin of alloreactive clones. Trimming costs V 3 bases and J 4 bases, and their ends lie 14 bases apart. The CDR3 holds 15 amino acids from the cysteine to the phenylalanine. The retained sequence is limited to the CDR3, 45 bases, with the frame set at the first base. The germline V gene specifies SGDLS as CDR1 and YYNGEE as CDR2. The method behind the library was the immunoSEQ multiplex PCR assay. Some 9.9 x 10^4 TCR templates per sample were assayed by the deep sequencing platform. Genomic DNA extracted from sorted T cells was used for TCRbeta CDR3 sequencing. The authors' analysis ran thus. The R programming language was used for the clonal analysis of the TCRbeta CDR3 data. Comparing unstimulated samples against CFSE-low samples taken after the reaction was how alloreactive CD4+ and CD8+ clones were defined. By matching sequences to the repertoires of sorted unstimulated Treg and non-Treg cells, each alloreactive CD4+ clone was assigned a regulatory or non-regulatory origin. Here the immuneACCESS table is served through TCRdb, limited to in-frame sequences with V and J called. Missing clones are a known gap in these copies; in checked studies unresolved V genes cover under half, and the rest lacks a known reason. V, J and clone size reflect that table, while D and trimming were determined from the DNA. Recorded for this sample are about 110,000 clones; 90% to 95% of them occurred a single time. Approximately 0.73% of the sample is in the top ten clones.

Recombination linked TRBV9 to TRBJ2-1; the D gene is perhaps TRBD2, from 6 matching bases. The sequence derives from a human donor in good health. Material: Tregs sorted from blood. The CDR3 region: CASSATGTGYNEQFF. Here is the DNA: TGTGCCAGCAGCGCGACCGGGACTGGATACAATGAGCAGTTCTTC.